This T cell receptor (beta chain) was retrieved from a study of cytomegalovirus exposure and HLA in healthy donors. Findings and limits, study-wide: In a later analysis, TCR beta V- and J-gene trimming was associated with a missense DCLRE1C variant. Being productive about 90% or about 30% of the time was typical of most TCR beta V segments in an earlier analysis. Available immune exposure information was restricted to CMV serostatus only.

This clone was detected only once. Antigen: not known. 60 Vbeta and 13 Jbeta primers were used in PCR. Measured with immunoSEQ multiplex PCR; TCRdb has only the in-frame clones, and not every one. Altogether roughly 130,000 clones are present, 65% to 80% being singletons, with the ten largest covering 8.8%. V shed 8 bases and J shed 4 bases, with 11 bases lying between them. Germline loops: CDR1 KGHSH, CDR2 LQKENI. The CDR3 runs 13 residues. The receptor comes from a woman between 50 and 59 years old in good health and CMV-seropositive. Specimen: PBMCs. The chain couples TRBV18 to TRBJ2-2, with D possibly being TRBD1 (6 bases). The CDR3, as DNA: TGTGCCAGCCACGGACAGAGCACCGGGGAGCTGTTTTTT. The encoded protein is CASHGQSTGELFF.